These 2 T cell receptor beta chains originate from one sample sequenced in a study of T-cell reconstitution after alpha-beta-depleted transplantation in children. Researchers prepared the TCRbeta library using unique molecular identifiers, the study reports. TCRdb reprocessed the PCR reads via MiXCR and lists one record per CDR3 protein. The repertoire holds almost 600,000 distinct CDR3 sequences, with 25% to 30% as singletons. The input for sequencing was PBMCs, taken before TCRalphabeta/CD19-depleted stem cell transplant. The source of these receptors is a boy under two years old with Wiskott-Aldrich syndrome, due to receive a stem cell transplant.

This clonotype was counted a few times. The V gene is TRBV19, the J gene TRBJ2-7; the D gene is possibly TRBD1 (6 bases). Trimming cost V 6 bases and J 1 base, with 13 bases left between them. The V gene's germline CDR1 is LNHDA and CDR2 SQIVND (reference sequence). The CDR3 contains 14 residues. The CDR3 is CASSRDTLSYEQYF. As DNA, the CDR3 is TGTGCCAGTAGCCGGGACACCTTATCCTACGAGCAGTACTTC.

This clonotype was seen only a few times. This rearrangement joins TRBV20-1 to TRBJ2-2; D is perhaps TRBD1 or TRBD2 (5 bases each). V was shortened by 2 bases and J by 6 bases, with 7 bases between the two germline ends. Germline lookup yields CDR1 DFQATT and CDR2 SNEGSKA (reference sequence). The CDR3 runs to 12 residues. Written as DNA, the CDR3 is TGCAGTGCTAGACTGGGGGCCGGGGAGCTGTTTTTT. This gives the protein CSARLGAGELFF.